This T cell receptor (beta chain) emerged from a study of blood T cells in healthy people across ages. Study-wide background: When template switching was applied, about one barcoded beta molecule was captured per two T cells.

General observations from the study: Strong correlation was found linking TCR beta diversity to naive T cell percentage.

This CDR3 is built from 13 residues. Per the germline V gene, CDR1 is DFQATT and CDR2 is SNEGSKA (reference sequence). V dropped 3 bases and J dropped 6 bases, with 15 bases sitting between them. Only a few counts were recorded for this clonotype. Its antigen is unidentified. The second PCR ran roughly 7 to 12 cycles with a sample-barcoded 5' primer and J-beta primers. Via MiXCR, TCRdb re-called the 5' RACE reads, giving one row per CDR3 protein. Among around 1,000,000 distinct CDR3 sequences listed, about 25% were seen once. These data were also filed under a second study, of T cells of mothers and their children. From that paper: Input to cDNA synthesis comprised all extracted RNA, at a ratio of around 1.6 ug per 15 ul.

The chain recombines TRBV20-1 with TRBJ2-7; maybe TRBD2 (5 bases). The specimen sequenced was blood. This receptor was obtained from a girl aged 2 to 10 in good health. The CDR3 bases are TGCAGTGCTAGCGTTCCTAGCAAGTCCGAGCAGTACTTC. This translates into CSASVPSKSEQYF.